The 5 T cell receptor beta chains in this list originate from one sample, sequenced in a study of blood T cells in healthy people across ages. Then a second PCR, running roughly 7 to 11 cycles, was carried out with a sample-barcoded 5' primer and a J-beta primer mix. A single record per CDR3 protein comes from TCRdb applying MiXCR to the 5' RACE reads. Of 710,000 or so distinct CDR3 sequences in the sample, approximately 21% were seen once. Sequencing was carried out using blood. The receptors originated from a man between 65 and 85 years old in good health.

The chain uses TRBV6-2 or TRBV6-3 and TRBJ2-3, with D unresolved. The V gene lost 6 bases and the J gene lost 9 bases, with 19 bases spanning the gap. The length of the CDR3 is 14 residues. Looked up from germline, CDR1 is MNHEY and CDR2 is SVGEGT. The CDR3 nucleotides read TGTGCCAGCAGCCCATCCACCGGTAGTTGGACGCAGTATTTT. Protein: CASSPSTGSWTQYF.

This chain joins TRBV13 and TRBJ2-5, with a possible D match to TRBD1 (6 bases). Germline V gene lookup returns CDR1 PRHDT and CDR2 FYEKMQ (reference sequence). CDR3 length: 16 amino acids. V was cut by 5 bases and J by 2 bases, with 18 bases left in between. CDR3 loop: CASSPPNWGTQETQYF. CDR3 coding DNA: TGTGCCAGCAGCCCCCCCAATTGGGGGACACAAGAGACCCAGTACTTC.

The table lists this clonotype with many counts. The rearrangement joins TRBV7-9 to TRBJ2-5, with D tentatively TRBD2 (5 bases). Trimming stripped 4 bases from V and 7 bases from J, with 16 bases between. The CDR3 has 14 residues. CDR1 and CDR2 from the germline V gene are SEHNR and FQNEAQ (reference sequence). CDR3 amino acids: CASSSGRGGGTQYF. The DNA of the CDR3 is TGTGCCAGCAGCTCAGGACGCGGAGGTGGGACCCAGTACTTC.

This clonotype was observed a handful of times. The chain joins TRBV5-1 to TRBJ2-5; 7 bases match TRBD2. The CDR3 sequence is 17 residues long. The germline CDR1 and CDR2 sequences are SGHRS and YFSETQ. J was trimmed by 1 base and V by 0 bases; bases with no gene match: 9. The CDR3 is CASSLDPISGLQETQYF. Here the CDR3 DNA reads TGCGCCAGCAGCTTGGATCCTATTAGCGGGCTCCAAGAGACCCAGTACTTC.

There are a few counts of this clonotype. The chain joins TRBV20-1 to TRBJ2-3, with TRBD2 identical over 9 bases. The germline V gene encodes CDR1 DFQATT and CDR2 SNEGSKA (reference sequence). J gave up 8 bases and V 3 bases, and 9 bases lay outside the gene matches. CDR3 length: 14 amino acids. The CDR3: CSASLGNSGGTQYF. In DNA, the CDR3 is TGCAGTGCTAGTCTCGGGAATAGCGGGGGTACGCAGTATTTT.